The present T cell receptor (beta chain) was sequenced within a study of cytomegalovirus exposure and HLA in healthy donors. As for the study in general: Findings of an earlier analysis included some 120 million unique TCR beta sequences from 200 million or so T cells. When 398 donors were genotyped, roughly 82% of them were found to fall in the Caucasian-associated ancestry cluster.

Broader study findings: Published work reported that the classifier diagnosed cytomegalovirus status with high specificity and sensitivity.

Primers: 60 Vbeta forward and 13 Jbeta reverse. Data came from immunoSEQ multiplex PCR; TCRdb stores just in-frame clones and leaves some out. The data show 130,000 or so clones, with around 76% seen just once and roughly 7% held by the top ten. While unrecorded immune exposures were likely, the donors were nominally healthy when sampled. A remark on this clone: The target antigen is unknown.

This TCR was recovered from a male donor in good health and CMV-seronegative. Sequenced material: PBMCs.

The CDR3: CASSLEGTGGSGYTF. CDR3 bases: TGTGCCAGCAGTTTGGAAGGGACAGGGGGGAGCGGCTACACCTTC. The chain employs TRBV27 and TRBJ1-2, with 11 bases lining up with TRBD1. The CDR3 consists of 15 residues. Losses at the gene ends were 3 bases for V and 8 bases for J; bases not matched to a gene: 8. Germline CDR1 and CDR2: MNHEY and SMNVEV (reference sequence).